The TCR beta chain described here comes from a study of a mutant IDH1 vaccine in newly diagnosed glioma. The ends were cut back, 6 bases at V and 1 base at J, with 7 bases in the middle. Germline V gives CDR1 SQVTM, CDR2 ANQGSEA. This CDR3 is built from 11 residues. Time point specified: week 23, last vaccination. With topical imiquimod, each dose of the vaccine consisted of 300 ug of mutant IDH1 20-mer peptide. With regard to this clone: What it binds is not known.

The data were produced by immunoSEQ multiplex PCR, yet TCRdb's version contains in-frame clones alone and is incomplete. Of 50,000 to 70,000 clones in the sample, about 89% were seen once. Sequenced material: PBMCs, taken from a glioma patient whose treatment included an IDH1 peptide vaccine. This chain links TRBV29-1 with TRBJ2-7; TRBD2 might be the D (6 bases). The sequence derives from a man between 35 and 55 years old with glioma. The CDR3 here is CSVGTSYEQYF. In DNA, the CDR3 is TGCAGCGTGGGGACTTCCTACGAGCAGTACTTC.